Each of the 6 T cell receptor beta chains below was sequenced from the same sample in a study of T cell repertoires in cytomegalovirus infection. TCRdb itself ran the reads through MiXCR, one entry per CDR3 protein. The table lists around 130,000 distinct CDR3 sequences, 20% to 30% of them singletons. The antigens these receptors bind are not known. The sample was PBMCs, sequenced either directly or after in vitro stimulation (not recorded which). All receptors derive from a human donor in good health (CMV status not recorded). Some clones in this sample may be carry-over from other donors' samples.

This clonotype was detected only a few times. The chain links TRBV24-1 to TRBJ1-2; the D is unclear. The length of the CDR3 is 14 residues. Germline loops: CDR1 KGHDR, CDR2 SFDVKD. Trimming left V 8 bases short and J 2 bases short, with 14 bases between. This CDR3 reads CATKAATENYGYTF. In DNA, the CDR3 is TGTGCCACCAAGGCGGCCACCGAAAACTATGGCTACACCTTC.

This clonotype appeared a few times. The chain combines TRBV2 with TRBJ1-5; D is unresolved. CDR1 and CDR2 from the germline V gene are SNHLY and FYNNEI. The CDR3 totals 16 residues. Trimming took 4 bases from V and 0 from J, leaving 13 bases between them. DNA of the CDR3: TGTGCCAGCAGTGTCCTCCTCTTCCGTAGCAATCAGCCCCAGCATTTT. Translating it yields CASSVLLFRSNQPQHF. The full variable domain, rest sourced from reference TRBV2 and TRBJ1-5, is EPEVTQTPSHQVTQMGQEVILRCVPISNHLYFYWYRQILGQKVEFLVSFYNNEISEKSEIFDDQFSVERPDGSNFTLKIRSTKLEDSAMYFCASSVLLFRSNQPQHFGDGTRLSIL.

This chain links TRBV7-2 with TRBJ2-1; D unresolved. Trimming left V 6 bases short and J 8 bases short, with 8 bases between. Germline CDR1 and CDR2: SGHTA and FQGNSA. The CDR3 covers 11 residues. As DNA, the CDR3 is TGTGCCAGCAGACTGATAGATGAGCAGTTCTTC. Its protein product is CASRLIDEQFF.

The genes are TRBV19 and TRBJ1-1; the match to TRBD1 covers 8 bases. With 5 bases clipped from V and 0 bases from J, the junction kept 5 bases outside the gene matches. Germline assignment: CDR1 LNHDA and CDR2 SQIVND (reference sequence). The CDR3 is 15 amino acids. CDR3 sequence: CASSPGTGLNTEAFF. The CDR3 DNA reads TGTGCCAGTAGTCCCGGGACAGGTTTGAACACTGAAGCTTTCTTT.

This clonotype has a count of ten or more. The chain links TRBV7-2 to TRBJ2-7; 9 bases align to TRBD1. From germline, CDR1 is SGHTA and CDR2 FQGNSA. There are 15 residues in the CDR3. Trimming cost V 1 base and J 2 bases; bases outside gene matches: 3. This CDR3 is CASSLEGQGAYEQYF. The DNA for the CDR3 is TGTGCCAGCAGCTTAGAGGGACAGGGAGCCTACGAGCAGTACTTC.

This clonotype was recorded many times. The rearrangement joins TRBV7-2 to TRBJ1-1; D is unresolved. Per the germline V gene, CDR1 is SGHTA and CDR2 is FQGNSA. V lost 5 bases and J lost 11, with 15 bases in between. The CDR3 length is 12 residues. CDR3 protein: CASSRGSGSAFF. The DNA of the CDR3 is TGTGCCAGCAGCCGCGGATCGGGGAGTGCTTTCTTT.